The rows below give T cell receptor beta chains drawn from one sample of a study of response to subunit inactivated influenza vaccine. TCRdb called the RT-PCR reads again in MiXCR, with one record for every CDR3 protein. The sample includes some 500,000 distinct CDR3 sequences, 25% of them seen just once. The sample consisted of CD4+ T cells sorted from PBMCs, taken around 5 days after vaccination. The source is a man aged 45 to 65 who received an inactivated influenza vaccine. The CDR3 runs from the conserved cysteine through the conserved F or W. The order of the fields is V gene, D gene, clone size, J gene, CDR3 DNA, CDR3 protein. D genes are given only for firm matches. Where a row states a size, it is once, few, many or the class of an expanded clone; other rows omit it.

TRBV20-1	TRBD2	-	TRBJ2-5	TGCAGTGCTAGGGAAGGAGGACTAGCGGGAGGCGAGGGGCAGTACTTC	CSAREGGLAGGEGQYF
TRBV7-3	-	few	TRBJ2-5	TGTGCCAGCAGCGAAGACCAAGAGACCCAGTACTTC	CASSEDQETQYF
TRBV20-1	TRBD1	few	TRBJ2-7	TGCAGTGCAATTATCCGGGACAGATTCTCCTACGAGCAGTACTTC	CSAIIRDRFSYEQYF
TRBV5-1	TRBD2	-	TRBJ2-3	TGCGCCAGCAGCTTGGAGGGCCCCGGGGGGACAGATACGCAGTATTTT	CASSLEGPGGTDTQYF
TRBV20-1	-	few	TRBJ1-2	TGCAGTGCTAGTCGGGGGGACTATGGCTACACCTTC	CSASRGDYGYTF
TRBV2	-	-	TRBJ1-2	TGTGCCAGCAGTGAACTGGGACAAAGGGGTGGCTACACCTTC	CASSELGQRGGYTF
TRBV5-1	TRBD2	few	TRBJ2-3	TGCGCCAGCAGCTTGAACGGACTAGCGGACTCTAGCACAGATACGCAGTATTTT	CASSLNGLADSSTDTQYF
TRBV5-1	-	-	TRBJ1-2	TGCGCCAGCAGCTCGGACGGGGGCTACACCTTC	CASSSDGGYTF
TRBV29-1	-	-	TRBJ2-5	TGCAGCGTTGAAATAAGTAGGGGAGAGACCCAGTACTTC	CSVEISRGETQYF
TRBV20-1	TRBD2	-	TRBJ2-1	TGCAGTGCCACTAGCGGGAGGGCTTTCTACAATGAGCAGTTCTTC	CSATSGRAFYNEQFF
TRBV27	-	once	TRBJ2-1	TGTGCCAGCAGGATGACAGGACTCTCCTACAATGAGCAGTTCTTC	CASRMTGLSYNEQFF
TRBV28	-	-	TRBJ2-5	TGTGCCAGCAGGTCATCCGCCATTCCCAACCAAGAGACCCAGTACTTC	CASRSSAIPNQETQYF
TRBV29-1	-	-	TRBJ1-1	TGCAGCGTTTCGGACGTTGGGGGAGCTTTCTTT	CSVSDVGGAFF
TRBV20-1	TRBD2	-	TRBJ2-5	TGCAGTGCCCCAAGCGGGGGGACTAGCGTGCGAGAGACCCAGTACTTC	CSAPSGGTSVRETQYF
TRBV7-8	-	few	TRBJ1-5	TGTGCCAGCAGCCCGCTCCTCGTCAAGAGCAATCAGCCCCAGCATTTT	CASSPLLVKSNQPQHF
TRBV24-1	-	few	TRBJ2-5	TGTGCCACCAGTGATTTCGGGCAGGCCGAAGAGACCCAGTACTTC	CATSDFGQAEETQYF
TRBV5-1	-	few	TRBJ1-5	TGCGCCAGCAGCTTGGAGGGGCAGACTCATCAGCCCCAGCATTTT	CASSLEGQTHQPQHF
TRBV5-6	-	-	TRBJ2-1	TGTGCCAGCAGCTCCCTAGCGAGGAGTGTCTCGTTTAGTTATGAGCAGTTCTTC	CASSSLARSVSFSYEQFF
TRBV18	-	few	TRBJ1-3	TGTGCCAGCGCTCCTCGGGCAGGCCAGAGCTCTGGAAACACCATATATTTT	CASAPRAGQSSGNTIYF
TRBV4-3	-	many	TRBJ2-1	TGCGCCAGCAGCCAAAGTATATTCCGGGAATATGAGCAGTTCTTC	CASSQSIFREYEQFF
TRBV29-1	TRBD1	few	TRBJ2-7	TGCAGCGTGGGGGGGATTGGGACAGGGGCCTACGAGCAGTACTTC	CSVGGIGTGAYEQYF
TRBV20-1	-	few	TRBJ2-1	TGCAGTGCTAGATTCCCCAGCCGCTCCTACAATGAGCAGTTCTTC	CSARFPSRSYNEQFF